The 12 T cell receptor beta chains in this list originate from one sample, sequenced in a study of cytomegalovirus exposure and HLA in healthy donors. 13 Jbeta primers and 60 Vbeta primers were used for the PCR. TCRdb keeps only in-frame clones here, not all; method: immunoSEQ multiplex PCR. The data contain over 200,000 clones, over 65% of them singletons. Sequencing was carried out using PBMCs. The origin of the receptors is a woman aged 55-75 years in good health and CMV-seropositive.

The CDR3 sequence: CASSFTTGSDTQYF. The CDR3 bases are TGTGCCAGCAGTTTTACGACTGGATCAGATACGCAGTATTTT. V usage is TRBV6-1 and J usage is TRBJ2-3; D is unresolved. CDR3 size: 14 residues. V lost 5 bases, J lost 4 bases, and 13 bases lay in between. Germline V gives CDR1 MNHNS, CDR2 SASEGT.

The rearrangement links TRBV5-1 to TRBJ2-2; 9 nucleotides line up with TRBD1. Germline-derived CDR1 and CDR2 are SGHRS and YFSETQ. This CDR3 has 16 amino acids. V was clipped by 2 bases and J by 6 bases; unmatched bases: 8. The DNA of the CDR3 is TGCGCCAGCAGCTTACAGGGGGCTGGTTTTGCCGGGGAGCTGTTTTTT. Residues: CASSLQGAGFAGELFF. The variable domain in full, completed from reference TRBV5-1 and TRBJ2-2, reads KAGVTQTPRYLIKTRGQQVTLSCSPISGHRSVSWYQQTPGQGLQFLFEYFSETQRNKGNFPGRFSGRQFSNSRSEMNVSTLELGDSALYLCASSLQGAGFAGELFFGEGSRLTVL.

CDR3 in amino acids: CASSNRDPLGGVDTQYF. In DNA form, the CDR3 reads TGTGCCAGCAGCAACCGCGATCCTCTCGGAGGTGTAGATACGCAGTATTTT. The chain carries TRBV21-1 and TRBJ2-3; the table's D call of TRBD2 was not tested on the DNA. TRBV21-1 is annotated as a pseudogene. This CDR3 spans 17 amino acids.

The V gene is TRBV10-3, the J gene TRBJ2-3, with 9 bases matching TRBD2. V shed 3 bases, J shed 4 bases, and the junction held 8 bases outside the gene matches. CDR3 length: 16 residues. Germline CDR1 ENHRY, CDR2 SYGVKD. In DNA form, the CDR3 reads TGTGCCATCAGTGACCGGCGGGAGGGCCATTCAGATACGCAGTATTTT. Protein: CAISDRREGHSDTQYF.

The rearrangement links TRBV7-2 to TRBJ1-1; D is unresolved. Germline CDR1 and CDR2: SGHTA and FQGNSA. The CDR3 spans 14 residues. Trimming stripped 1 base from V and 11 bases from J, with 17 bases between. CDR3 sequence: CASSLGGGGVVAFF. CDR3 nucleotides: TGTGCCAGCAGCTTAGGCGGAGGCGGTGTCGTGGCTTTCTTT.

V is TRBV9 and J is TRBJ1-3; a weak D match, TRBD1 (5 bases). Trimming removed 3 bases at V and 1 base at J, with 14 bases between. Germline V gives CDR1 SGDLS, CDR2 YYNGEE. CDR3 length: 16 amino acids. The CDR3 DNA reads TGTGCCAGCAGCGCCTCCTCGGGGGGATCTGGAAACACCATATATTTT. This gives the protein CASSASSGGSGNTIYF.

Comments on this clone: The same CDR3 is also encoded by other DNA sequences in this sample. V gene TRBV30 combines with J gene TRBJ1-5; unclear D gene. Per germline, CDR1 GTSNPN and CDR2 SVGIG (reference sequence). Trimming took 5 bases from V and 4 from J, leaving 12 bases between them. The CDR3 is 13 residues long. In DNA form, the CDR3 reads TGTGCCTGGGAAGGAGGAAGGAATCAGCCCCAGCATTTT. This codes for CAWEGGRNQPQHF.

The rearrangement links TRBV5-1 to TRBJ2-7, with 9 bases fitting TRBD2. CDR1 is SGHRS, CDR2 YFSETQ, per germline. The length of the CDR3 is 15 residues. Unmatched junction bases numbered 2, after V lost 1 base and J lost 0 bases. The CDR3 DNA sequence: TGCGCCAGCAGCTTGAGCGGGGGGCCCTCCTACGAGCAGTACTTC. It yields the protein CASSLSGGPSYEQYF. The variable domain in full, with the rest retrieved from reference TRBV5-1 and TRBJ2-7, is KAGVTQTPRYLIKTRGQQVTLSCSPISGHRSVSWYQQTPGQGLQFLFEYFSETQRNKGNFPGRFSGRQFSNSRSEMNVSTLELGDSALYLCASSLSGGPSYEQYFGPGTRLTVT.

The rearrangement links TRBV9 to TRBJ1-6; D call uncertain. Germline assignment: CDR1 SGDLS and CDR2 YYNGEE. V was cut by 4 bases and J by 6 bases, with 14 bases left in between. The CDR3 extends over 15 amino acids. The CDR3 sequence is CASSISTESNSPLHF. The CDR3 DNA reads TGTGCCAGCAGCATCAGCACAGAGAGTAATTCACCCCTCCACTTT. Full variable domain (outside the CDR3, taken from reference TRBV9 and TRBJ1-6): DSGVTQTPKHLITATGQRVTLRCSPRSGDLSVYWYQQSLDQGLQFLIQYYNGEERAKGNILERFSAQQFPDLHSELNLSSLELGDSALYFCASSISTESNSPLHFGNGTRLTVT.

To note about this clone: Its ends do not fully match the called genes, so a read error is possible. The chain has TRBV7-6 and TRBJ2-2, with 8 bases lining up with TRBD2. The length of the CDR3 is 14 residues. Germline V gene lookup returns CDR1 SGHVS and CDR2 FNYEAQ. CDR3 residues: CASSLELGGGLTAF. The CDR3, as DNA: TGTGCCAGCAGCTTAGAATTAGGCGGGGGGCTCACGGCTTTT.

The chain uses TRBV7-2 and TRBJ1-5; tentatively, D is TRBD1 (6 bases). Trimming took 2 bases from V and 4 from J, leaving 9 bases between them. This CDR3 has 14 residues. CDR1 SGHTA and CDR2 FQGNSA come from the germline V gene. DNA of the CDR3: TGTGCCAGCAGCTTACAGGGGTTTAATCAGCCCCAGCATTTT. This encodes CASSLQGFNQPQHF. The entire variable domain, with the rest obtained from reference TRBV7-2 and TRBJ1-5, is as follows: GAGVSQSPSNKVTEKGKDVELRCDPISGHTALYWYRQSLGQGLEFLIYFQGNSAPDKSGLPSDRFSAERTGGSVSTLTIQRTQQEDSAVYLCASSLQGFNQPQHFGDGTRLSIL.

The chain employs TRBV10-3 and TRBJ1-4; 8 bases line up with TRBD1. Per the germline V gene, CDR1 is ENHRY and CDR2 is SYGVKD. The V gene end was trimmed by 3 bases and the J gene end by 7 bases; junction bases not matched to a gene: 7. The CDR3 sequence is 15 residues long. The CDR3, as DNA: TGTGCCATCAGTGATGCAGGGGGCGCAGGTGAAAAACTGTTTTTT. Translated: CAISDAGGAGEKLFF.